This TCR beta chain was obtained from a study of blood T cells in healthy people across ages. Points from the study as a whole: Naive T cell percentage strongly correlated with TCR beta diversity.

Worth noting for this clonotype: Its antigen remains unknown.

Using a J-beta primer mix together with a sample-barcoded 5' primer, a second PCR was run for about 7 to 12 cycles. TCRdb passed the 5' RACE reads through MiXCR, listing each CDR3 protein once. The repertoire holds fewer than 900,000 distinct CDR3 sequences, with 35% to 45% as singletons. V lost 0 bases and J 6 bases, leaving 5 bases between the germline ends. This CDR3 spans 12 amino acids. Germline CDR1 and CDR2: SEHNR and FQNEAQ (reference sequence). The rearrangement links TRBV7-9 to TRBJ1-2, with D uncertain. This TCR was recovered from a woman in her sixties or seventies in good health. The source material was blood. The CDR3 sequence is CASSLARNGYTF. Written as DNA, the CDR3 is TGTGCCAGCAGCTTAGCAAGGAATGGCTACACCTTC.